The rows below give T cell receptor beta chains drawn from one sample of a study of technical replicates of blood from several donors. Sequenced by immunoSEQ multiplex PCR; TCRdb stores in-frame clones only, minus some. The repertoire holds tens of thousands of clones, with approximately 95% as singletons. Material for sequencing was T cells isolated from PBMCs. The receptors were gathered from a human donor in good health. Both conserved end residues are part of each CDR3. Fields, in order: CDR3 protein, V gene, D gene, J gene. A D gene is named only where the DNA matches it firmly.

CDR3aa: CASSSSREGAETQYF
v_gene: TRBV6-6
d_gene: TRBD1
j_gene: TRBJ2-5

CDR3aa: CASSLGGVFSEQYF
v_gene: TRBV5-4
d_gene: .
j_gene: TRBJ2-7

CDR3aa: CASKTGGLSGELFF
v_gene: TRBV14
d_gene: TRBD1
j_gene: TRBJ2-2

CDR3aa: CASRAQGNSYEQYF
v_gene: TRBV2
d_gene: .
j_gene: TRBJ2-7

CDR3aa: CASSRSRLTAGDTQYF
v_gene: TRBV7-2
d_gene: .
j_gene: TRBJ2-3

CDR3aa: CASSLVPPLERELPDTQYF
v_gene: TRBV7-6
d_gene: TRBD2
j_gene: TRBJ2-3

CDR3aa: CASSLPRPGQGNEQFF
v_gene: TRBV5-1
d_gene: TRBD1
j_gene: TRBJ2-1

CDR3aa: CASSSGLAGGYSYNEQFF
v_gene: TRBV7-9
d_gene: TRBD2
j_gene: TRBJ2-1

CDR3aa: CASSPGTGITEAFF
v_gene: TRBV18
d_gene: TRBD1
j_gene: TRBJ1-1

CDR3aa: CASSYLAGGYNEQFF
v_gene: TRBV11-2
d_gene: TRBD2
j_gene: TRBJ2-1

CDR3aa: CASSFRSGILNTEAFF
v_gene: TRBV5-5
d_gene: .
j_gene: TRBJ1-1

CDR3aa: CASSLALDRTETQYF
v_gene: TRBV5-1
d_gene: .
j_gene: TRBJ2-5

CDR3aa: CASSFGDRASYEQYF
v_gene: TRBV5-1
d_gene: TRBD1
j_gene: TRBJ2-7

CDR3aa: CASRECESTDRQTVAGELFF
v_gene: TRBV10-2
d_gene: .
j_gene: TRBJ2-2

CDR3aa: CASSLYLASYEQYF
v_gene: TRBV5-4
d_gene: .
j_gene: TRBJ2-7

CDR3aa: CASSSTGAAGYTF
v_gene: TRBV27
d_gene: TRBD1
j_gene: TRBJ1-2

CDR3aa: CASSVDREVVSGELFF
v_gene: TRBV5-6
d_gene: TRBD1
j_gene: TRBJ2-2

CDR3aa: CASSIRVFGELFF
v_gene: TRBV19
d_gene: .
j_gene: TRBJ2-2

CDR3aa: CASSQWTGPYEQYF
v_gene: TRBV4-1
d_gene: TRBD1
j_gene: TRBJ2-7

CDR3aa: CASSFRDSSNYGYTF
v_gene: TRBV4-1
d_gene: .
j_gene: TRBJ1-2

CDR3aa: CASSDGQAPNEQFF
v_gene: TRBV19
d_gene: TRBD1
j_gene: TRBJ2-1

CDR3aa: CASSGTGGRAGELFF
v_gene: TRBV9
d_gene: TRBD1
j_gene: TRBJ2-2

CDR3aa: CASSEVALTEAFF
v_gene: TRBV2
d_gene: .
j_gene: TRBJ1-1

CDR3aa: CASSFLGAYTEAFF
v_gene: TRBV27
d_gene: .
j_gene: TRBJ1-1

CDR3aa: CASSLAPAGVGYEQYF
v_gene: TRBV5-4
d_gene: TRBD2
j_gene: TRBJ2-7

CDR3aa: CASRMIFGVDQPQHF
v_gene: TRBV6-1
d_gene: .
j_gene: TRBJ1-5

CDR3aa: CASRSGGGNSPLHF
v_gene: TRBV5-4
d_gene: .
j_gene: TRBJ1-6

CDR3aa: CASSQHGQSGNEQFF
v_gene: TRBV4-1
d_gene: .
j_gene: TRBJ2-1

CDR3aa: CASSYVRGQYF
v_gene: TRBV28
d_gene: .
j_gene: TRBJ2-7

CDR3aa: CASSFAGQRNTEAFF
v_gene: TRBV27
d_gene: TRBD1
j_gene: TRBJ1-1

CDR3aa: CASSFIRGQVEQYF
v_gene: TRBV28
d_gene: TRBD1
j_gene: TRBJ2-7

CDR3aa: CASSQPGQVLSEAFF
v_gene: TRBV6-5
d_gene: TRBD1
j_gene: TRBJ1-1

CDR3aa: CASSLDRRGRNYGYTF
v_gene: TRBV11-2
d_gene: .
j_gene: TRBJ1-2

CDR3aa: CASSQGLSQETQYF
v_gene: TRBV19
d_gene: .
j_gene: TRBJ2-5

CDR3aa: CAWVNWRITTGELFF
v_gene: TRBV30
d_gene: .
j_gene: TRBJ2-2

CDR3aa: CAYGYVTGAHTIYF
v_gene: TRBV30
d_gene: TRBD1
j_gene: TRBJ1-3

CDR3aa: CASNPVGVEETQYF
v_gene: TRBV5-4
d_gene: .
j_gene: TRBJ2-5

CDR3aa: CASSKESYSNQPQHF
v_gene: TRBV6-5
d_gene: .
j_gene: TRBJ1-5

CDR3aa: CASSGGGPANYGYTF
v_gene: TRBV6-5
d_gene: .
j_gene: TRBJ1-2

CDR3aa: CAWGGEANYGYTF
v_gene: TRBV30
d_gene: .
j_gene: TRBJ1-2

CDR3aa: CASSPGQGGMAQYF
v_gene: TRBV19
d_gene: TRBD1
j_gene: TRBJ2-5

CDR3aa: CATGTSWGSSAGELFF
v_gene: TRBV10-3
d_gene: TRBD2
j_gene: TRBJ2-2

CDR3aa: CATSRDFGELFF
v_gene: TRBV15
d_gene: .
j_gene: TRBJ2-2

CDR3aa: CASSLFSGRDLPSSTDTQYF
v_gene: TRBV27
d_gene: TRBD2
j_gene: TRBJ2-3

CDR3aa: CASSLAFYRGNQPQHF
v_gene: TRBV7-8
d_gene: TRBD1
j_gene: TRBJ1-5

CDR3aa: CASSLLSLRQGDWIYEQYF
v_gene: TRBV5-4
d_gene: TRBD1
j_gene: TRBJ2-7